The rows below give T cell receptor beta chains drawn from one sample of a study of CXCR3-negative and CXCR3-positive naive CD8 T cells. TCRdb re-called the 5' RACE reads and shows each CDR3 protein once, DNA omitted. The sample has 130,000 to 150,000 distinct CDR3 sequences. Sequenced material: naive CXCR3+ CD8+ T cells from blood. The receptors stem from a human donor in good health. Some clones in this sample may be carry-over from other donors' samples. Both conserved end residues are part of each CDR3. The order of the fields is V gene, J gene, CDR3 protein.

v_gene: TRBV7-8; j_gene: TRBJ2-1; CDR3aa: CASSLGVAGYSYNEQFF
v_gene: TRBV6-6; j_gene: TRBJ2-7; CDR3aa: CASSYSRTGVGEQYF
v_gene: TRBV7-6; j_gene: TRBJ1-2; CDR3aa: CASSSMEVGTGGYYGYTF
v_gene: TRBV7-3; j_gene: TRBJ1-2; CDR3aa: CASSSTGGDYGYTF
v_gene: TRBV6-6; j_gene: TRBJ2-7; CDR3aa: CASSYQGANEQYF
v_gene: TRBV6-5; j_gene: TRBJ2-3; CDR3aa: CASSYSDSHTDTQYF
v_gene: TRBV5-1; j_gene: TRBJ2-5; CDR3aa: CASSPGVGLGETQYF
v_gene: TRBV12-3/TRBV12-4; j_gene: TRBJ2-3; CDR3aa: CASSSIGLAGDTQYF
v_gene: TRBV14; j_gene: TRBJ2-7; CDR3aa: CASSPQFVDEQYF
v_gene: TRBV4-3; j_gene: TRBJ2-1; CDR3aa: CASSPERAPGSYNEQFF
v_gene: TRBV30; j_gene: TRBJ1-2; CDR3aa: CAWSVLRDSGYTF
v_gene: TRBV29-1; j_gene: TRBJ1-2; CDR3aa: CSSTDHYGYTF
v_gene: TRBV5-5; j_gene: TRBJ2-3; CDR3aa: CASSLDWLSPTDTQYF
v_gene: TRBV29-1; j_gene: TRBJ2-7; CDR3aa: CSVEADRGKGYEQYF
v_gene: TRBV6-5; j_gene: TRBJ2-7; CDR3aa: CASSVSRGSEQYF
v_gene: TRBV20-1; j_gene: TRBJ2-1; CDR3aa: CSAQPRGETSGVYNEQFF
v_gene: TRBV7-2; j_gene: TRBJ1-4; CDR3aa: CASSPYTAATNEKLFF
v_gene: TRBV10-3; j_gene: TRBJ2-5; CDR3aa: CAISESIRGSLETQYF
v_gene: TRBV28; j_gene: TRBJ2-2; CDR3aa: CASSRQQGAGTGELFF
v_gene: TRBV29-1; j_gene: TRBJ2-7; CDR3aa: CSVEEPRTGGRYEQYF
v_gene: TRBV20-1; j_gene: TRBJ2-1; CDR3aa: CSARFPAGVDNEQFF
v_gene: TRBV7-6; j_gene: TRBJ2-3; CDR3aa: CASSLASTSSDTQYF
v_gene: TRBV6-6; j_gene: TRBJ2-7; CDR3aa: CASSYSLGLDEQYF
v_gene: TRBV29-1; j_gene: TRBJ2-1; CDR3aa: CSVEVDTLQFF
v_gene: TRBV24-1; j_gene: TRBJ2-2; CDR3aa: CATSDPLGGELFF
v_gene: TRBV2; j_gene: TRBJ2-7; CDR3aa: CASSISSGTYEQYF
v_gene: TRBV4-1; j_gene: TRBJ2-2; CDR3aa: CASSWGGSNTGELFF
v_gene: TRBV20-1; j_gene: TRBJ2-7; CDR3aa: CSARPGQSYEQYF
v_gene: TRBV28; j_gene: TRBJ2-3; CDR3aa: CASRLGGPFVDTQYF
v_gene: TRBV28; j_gene: TRBJ1-1; CDR3aa: CASSLLFPNTEAFF
v_gene: TRBV29-1; j_gene: TRBJ2-3; CDR3aa: CSVAGVGDTQYF
v_gene: TRBV6-1; j_gene: TRBJ2-1; CDR3aa: CASSPPWEGTGEQFF
v_gene: TRBV29-1; j_gene: TRBJ2-2; CDR3aa: CSVGQNTGELFF
v_gene: TRBV19; j_gene: TRBJ2-5; CDR3aa: CASSRDWDQETQYF
v_gene: TRBV14; j_gene: TRBJ1-2; CDR3aa: CASSQQGTPDYTF
v_gene: TRBV7-9; j_gene: TRBJ2-7; CDR3aa: CASSLIANEQYF
v_gene: TRBV20-1; j_gene: TRBJ1-2; CDR3aa: CSARDTTGGYGYTF
v_gene: TRBV5-4; j_gene: TRBJ2-1; CDR3aa: CASSPRGDEQFF
v_gene: TRBV9; j_gene: TRBJ2-5; CDR3aa: CASSVGLADFQETQYF
v_gene: TRBV21-1; j_gene: TRBJ2-1; CDR3aa: CASTADSEQFF
v_gene: TRBV15; j_gene: TRBJ1-4; CDR3aa: CATSEDWGRRTDANEKLFF
v_gene: TRBV12-3/TRBV12-4; j_gene: TRBJ2-2; CDR3aa: CASNMDRGLNTGELFF
v_gene: TRBV25-1; j_gene: TRBJ2-7; CDR3aa: CASSGPDRLYDSGDEQYF
v_gene: TRBV6-2/TRBV6-3; j_gene: TRBJ2-7; CDR3aa: CASSYGTGGAYEQYF
v_gene: TRBV6-6; j_gene: TRBJ2-1; CDR3aa: CAGSYPGLGYNEQFF
v_gene: TRBV6-2/TRBV6-3; j_gene: TRBJ2-1; CDR3aa: CASSYVGSQTDEQFF
v_gene: TRBV28; j_gene: TRBJ2-7; CDR3aa: CASSVTSDPYEQYF
v_gene: TRBV7-9; j_gene: TRBJ2-2; CDR3aa: CASSLEGTANTGELFF
v_gene: TRBV20-1; j_gene: TRBJ1-1; CDR3aa: CSAKRTGQTEAFF